This T cell receptor (beta chain) was found in a study of tumour-infiltrating T cells in Burkitt lymphoma. Across the study: Overall and progression-free survival were predicted by productive clonality.

The germline V gene encodes CDR1 SQVTM and CDR2 ANQGSEA. The CDR3 is made up of 11 amino acids. V was trimmed by 4 bases and J by 6 bases, leaving 10 bases between them. Profiled with immunoSEQ multiplex PCR; TCRdb holds only in-frame clones, not every one. The sample records around 46,000 clones, around a third being singletons. V gene TRBV29-1 combines with J gene TRBJ2-7; no clear D. The sample taken for sequencing was tumor tissue. This clonotype was obtained from a human donor with Burkitt lymphoma. CDR3 nucleotide sequence: TGCAGCGTTGCTACCCCCATCGAGCAGTACTTC. This encodes CSVATPIEQYF.